The 6 T cell receptor beta chains below come from one sample, sequenced in a study of control samples from healthy donors and cancer patients. Generated by immunoSEQ multiplex PCR, the TCRdb table keeps only in-frame clones and is missing some. Among 100,000 or so clones, 70% to 90% were seen once, and the ten largest hold roughly 1.3%. The sequencing sample was made of blood. These TCRs come from a woman between 50 and 59 years old in good health.

CDR3 coding DNA: TGTGCCAGCAGTTTTACAGGGACAAATAGCAATCAGCCCCAGCATTTT. Translating it yields CASSFTGTNSNQPQHF. The gene calls are TRBV2 and TRBJ1-5; a possible D gene is TRBD1 (6 bases). Germline V gene sequence: CDR1 SNHLY, CDR2 FYNNEI. This CDR3 has 16 amino acids. Trimming took off 5 bases at V and 0 bases at J, with 14 bases between the two ends.

The chain recombines TRBV7-2 with TRBJ1-3; 9 bases line up with TRBD1. The CDR3 sequence is 14 residues long. CDR1 and CDR2 from the germline V gene are SGHTA and FQGNSA. Germline trimming cut 4 bases from V and 4 bases from J; bases unmatched to any gene: 2. CDR3: CASSSGTGGNTIYF. The CDR3 coding sequence is TGTGCCAGCAGCTCTGGGACAGGGGGAAACACCATATATTTT.

The chain combines TRBV6-2 or TRBV6-3 with TRBJ1-1; possibly TRBD1 for D (5 bases). V gave up 5 bases and J gave up 1 base, with 14 bases separating them. CDR3 size: 15 residues. Germline V CDR1 and CDR2: MNHEY, SVGEGT. This CDR3 reads CASSRQKTKNTEAFF. The CDR3 region has the DNA TGTGCCAGCAGTCGACAGAAAACGAAGAACACTGAAGCTTTCTTT.

A few counts support this clone. The chain couples TRBV7-2 to TRBJ1-5, with TRBD1 matching 7 bases. J gave up 3 bases and V 5 bases, and 7 bases lay outside the gene matches. The V gene's germline CDR1 is SGHTA and CDR2 FQGNSA. The CDR3 runs to 15 residues. CDR3 amino acids: CASSPGGRANQPQHF. CDR3 bases: TGTGCCAGCAGCCCAGGGGGTCGGGCCAATCAGCCCCAGCATTTT.

The chain joins TRBV13 to TRBJ2-3; D ambiguous. CDR3 size: 14 residues. V gave up 4 bases and J gave up 2 bases, with 10 bases separating them. The germline CDR1 and CDR2 sequences are PRHDT and FYEKMQ (reference sequence). CDR3 loop: CASSSGRHTDTQYF. The CDR3 DNA reads TGTGCCAGCAGCTCAGGACGCCACACAGATACGCAGTATTTT.

The V and J genes are TRBV7-3 and TRBJ2-1, with 9 bases lining up with TRBD2. CDR3 length: 17 amino acids. The ends lost 5 bases at V and 9 bases at J; junction bases unmatched: 17. Looked up from germline, CDR1 is SGHTA and CDR2 is FQGTGA. In nucleotides, the CDR3 is TGTGCCAGCAGCCGCACCTCTATATTAGCGGGAGCACCTGAGCAGTTCTTC. Residues: CASSRTSILAGAPEQFF.